This T cell receptor (beta chain) is from a study of T cell repertoires in cytomegalovirus infection. This clonotype was seen many times. Germline V lookup: CDR1 SGHNT, CDR2 YENEEA. Trimming stripped 2 bases from V and 4 bases from J, with 12 bases between. The CDR3 is 15 amino acids. TCRdb re-analysed the reads in MiXCR, keeping a single row per CDR3 protein. Counted here are tens of thousands of distinct CDR3 sequences, 4% occurring once; the ten biggest clones make up 20% to 25%. The source is a human donor in good health (CMV status not recorded). Some clones in this sample may be carry-over from other donors' samples. The sequenced sample was PBMCs. V usage is TRBV11-3 and J usage is TRBJ2-1; D tentatively reads TRBD1 or TRBD2 (5 bases each). CDR3 sequence (DNA): TGTGCCAGCAGCTTAACGAGGGGTTTATACAATGAGCAGTTCTTC. It translates to CASSLTRGLYNEQFF.